Sequencing of this T cell receptor (beta chain) was carried out in a study of T cells in Graves' hyperthyroidism and ophthalmopathy. Study-wide points: Classification by a 13 V-J model distinguished ophthalmopathy from stable hyperthyroidism. Blood shared most expanded thyroid clonotypes above 0.001. Before onset, by a median of about six months, the model predicted ophthalmopathy.

Researchers took RNA transcripts and amplified the TCR beta CDR3 regions from them. The study used the HTBI primer set for a first-round RT-PCR of the TCR CDR3. TCRdb analysed the multiplex PCR reads with MiXCR anew, one entry per CDR3 protein. The sample records 550,000 to 700,000 distinct CDR3 sequences, around 42% being singletons. In this sample, this clonotype turned up many times. Its antigen remains unknown. V trimming: 10 bases; J trimming: 3 bases; junction bases outside the gene matches: 3. Germline lookup yields CDR1 MNHNY and CDR2 SVGAGI (reference sequence). The CDR3 is 12 amino acids. The chain is built from TRBV6-6 and TRBJ2-7, with 10 nucleotides matching TRBD1. The sequence was obtained from an adult woman with Graves' disease, either hyperthyroidism or ophthalmopathy (not recorded which). Sequencing used peripheral blood or thyroid tissue (not recorded which). Here the CDR3 DNA reads TGTGCCACTTGGACAGGGGGCTACGAGCAGTACTTC. Residues: CATWTGGYEQYF.